This T cell receptor (beta chain) stems from a study of cytomegalovirus exposure and HLA in healthy donors. Findings and caveats of the study: Being indistinguishable, some V segments were excluded, TRBV6-2 and TRBV6-3 among them. A link between a missense DCLRE1C variant and TCR beta V- and J-gene trimming emerged from a later analysis.

The PCR used 60 Vbeta and 13 Jbeta primers. Generated by immunoSEQ multiplex PCR, the TCRdb table keeps only in-frame clones and is missing some. This repertoire shows 100,000 to 150,000 clones, roughly 15% found once; its top ten account for approximately 2.6%. This clone showed up just a few times. What it recognizes is unknown. Regarding donors, all were healthy bone marrow donors. Germline V CDR1 and CDR2: KGHSH, LQKENI. The CDR3 is 21 residues long. Trimming removed 1 base from V and 1 base from J; junction bases left unmatched: 16. The TCR was taken from a female donor in good health and CMV-seropositive. Input material: PBMCs. This chain connects TRBV18 to TRBJ2-2; TRBD1 matches at 9 bases. In DNA form, the CDR3 reads TGTGCCAGCTCACCACAGCCCGGGACAGGGCCTCCGCGGGGGAACACCGGGGAGCTGTTTTTT. The encoded protein is CASSPQPGTGPPRGNTGELFF.